A single sample is the source of the 27 T cell receptor beta chains below, sequenced in a study of T cells in Graves' hyperthyroidism and ophthalmopathy. RNA transcripts were the template for amplifying TCR beta CDR3 regions. The study used the HTBI primer set for a first-round RT-PCR of the TCR CDR3. In TCRdb, the multiplex PCR reads were re-called with MiXCR into one record per CDR3 protein. The sample records 600,000 to 850,000 distinct CDR3 sequences, approximately 18% being singletons. Sequences were obtained from blood. These receptors came from a woman between 50 and 59 years old with Graves' hyperthyroidism that later progressed to Graves' ophthalmopathy.

Many counts were recorded for this clonotype. This chain uses TRBV5-1 with TRBJ1-2, with TRBD1 matching over 7 bases. Per germline, CDR1 SGHRS and CDR2 YFSETQ. J lost 4 bases, V lost 4 bases, and 10 bases had no gene match. The CDR3 totals 15 residues. In nucleotides, the CDR3 is TGCGCCAGCAGCGAGCGGACAGGCCACGCCTATGGCTACACCTTC. Its protein is CASSERTGHAYGYTF.

The chain links TRBV7-9 to TRBJ2-2; D not resolved. The CDR3 spans 14 residues. The germline V gene has CDR1 SEHNR and CDR2 FQNEAQ (reference sequence). Between the trimmed V and J ends, which lost 5 bases and 4 bases, there was a span of 11 bases. CDR3 coding DNA: TGTGCCAGCAGCCCTACTATGGGCACCGGGGAGCTGTTTTTT. Its translation: CASSPTMGTGELFF. The complete variable domain, with remaining parts taken from reference TRBV7-9 and TRBJ2-2, reads DTGVSQNPRHKITKRGQNVTFRCDPISEHNRLYWYRQTLGQGPEFLTYFQNEAQLEKSRLLSDRFSAERPKGSFSTLEIQRTEQGDSAMYLCASSPTMGTGELFFGEGSRLTVL.

This clonotype was seen a few times. This chain joins TRBV5-1 and TRBJ2-5; D is ambiguous. Deletions cut 7 bases from V and 5 bases from J, with 12 bases between. This CDR3 is 12 amino acids long. CDR1 SGHRS and CDR2 YFSETQ come from the germline V gene. The CDR3 region is CASADVGETQYF. CDR3 nucleotides: TGCGCCAGCGCCGATGTGGGGGAGACCCAGTACTTC.

This chain uses TRBV4-1 with TRBJ2-3; 9 bases line up with TRBD1. CDR1 and CDR2 (germline): MGHRA, YSYEKL. The CDR3 sequence is 18 residues long. The junction had 18 bases not matched to a gene; V was cut back by 6 bases and J by 5 bases. CDR3 region: CASSTRPSGTGLLDTQYF. Written as DNA, the CDR3 is TGCGCCAGCAGTACTCGACCGTCCGGGACAGGGTTATTAGATACGCAGTATTTT.

The chain is built from TRBV4-1 and TRBJ1-3, with D unclear. The CDR3 has 17 residues. V was trimmed by 4 bases and J by 0 bases, leaving 16 bases between them. Germline CDR1 MGHRA, CDR2 YSYEKL. CDR3 nucleotides: TGCGCCAGCAGCCTCAACCCGACCTTCATCTCTGGAAACACCATATATTTT. Translating gives CASSLNPTFISGNTIYF.

V usage is TRBV12-3 or TRBV12-4 and J usage is TRBJ1-3; 7 bases fit TRBD1. The CDR3 contains 16 residues. J was trimmed by 3 bases and V by 4 bases; bases with no gene match: 9. Written as DNA, the CDR3 is TGTGCCAGCAGTTCCACCGGGACAGACGGTGGAAACACCATATATTTT. Amino acids: CASSSTGTDGGNTIYF.

V gene TRBV27 combines with J gene TRBJ2-3, with D possibly matching TRBD2 (5 bases). The CDR3 extends over 14 amino acids. The germline V and J ends were trimmed by 6 bases and 4 bases, with 14 bases remaining between them. CDR1 is MNHEY and CDR2 is SMNVEV in the germline V gene (reference sequence). The CDR3 sequence: CASRIEEVADTQYF. CDR3 DNA sequence: TGTGCCAGCAGGATTGAGGAGGTGGCAGATACGCAGTATTTT.

This clonotype was seen many times. The chain uses TRBV20-1 and TRBJ2-7, with D possibly TRBD2 on 6 matching bases. This CDR3 is built from 14 residues. Trimming removed 1 base at V and 0 bases at J, with 10 bases between. Germline V gives CDR1 DFQATT, CDR2 SNEGSKA (reference sequence). This CDR3 is CSARGGTFSYEQYF. DNA for the CDR3: TGCAGTGCTAGAGGGGGGACTTTCTCCTACGAGCAGTACTTC.

This clonotype was counted many times. The chain carries TRBV30 and TRBJ1-1; perhaps TRBD1 as D (5 bases). The CDR3 is 13 residues long. V shed 1 base and J shed 1 base, with 7 bases lying between them. Germline CDR1 GTSNPN, CDR2 SVGIG (reference sequence). The CDR3 DNA reads TGTGCCTGGAGTGACGGGGGGAACACTGAAGCTTTCTTT. Its translation: CAWSDGGNTEAFF.

Only a few counts were recorded for this clonotype. The chain links TRBV20-1 to TRBJ2-2; maybe TRBD2 (7 bases). Between the trimmed V and J ends, which lost 1 base and 1 base, there was a span of 16 bases. CDR3 length: 17 residues. The germline V gene has CDR1 DFQATT and CDR2 SNEGSKA (reference sequence). CDR3 protein: CSARGWGGGRNTGELFF. The CDR3 DNA reads TGCAGTGCTAGAGGCTGGGGAGGGGGAAGGAACACCGGGGAGCTGTTTTTT.

CDR3 sequence: CASSISESDEQFF. Written as DNA, the CDR3 is TGTGCCAGTAGTATTTCAGAATCCGATGAGCAGTTCTTC. This rearrangement joins TRBV19 to TRBJ2-1, with D unclear. The germline V and J ends were trimmed by 3 bases and 8 bases, with 11 bases remaining between them. The germline V gene has CDR1 LNHDA and CDR2 SQIVND (reference sequence). There are 13 residues in the CDR3.

Comments on this clonotype: Given a much more abundant clone one base away, this may be a read error. In DNA form, the CDR3 reads TGTGCCAGCAGTCACAAAGGGCGAACTGGAGCTTTCTTT. It is translated as CASSHKGRTGAFF. The chain couples TRBV3-1 to TRBJ1-1; D unclear. The CDR3 runs to 13 residues. Looked up from germline, CDR1 is LGHDT and CDR2 is YNNKEL (reference sequence).

Of note for this clonotype: A read error may produce the germline difference seen at one junction end. The chain recombines TRBV3-1 with TRBJ1-5; D perhaps matches TRBD1 (5 bases). The CDR3 runs 17 residues. Germline V lookup: CDR1 LGHDT, CDR2 YNNKEL (reference sequence). The CDR3 region is CASGQDRSGFGNQPQHF. In DNA form, the CDR3 reads TGTGCCAGCGGCCAAGATAGGTCAGGGTTTGGGAATCAGCCCCAGCATTTT.

Note on this clonotype: This may come from a read error, since a much larger clone is one base off. V is TRBV30 and J is TRBJ2-7; 12 bases line up with TRBD1. This CDR3 region has 15 residues. The germline V gene encodes CDR1 GTSNPN and CDR2 SVGIG (reference sequence). With V trimmed by 3 bases and J by 7 bases, 10 bases remained unmatched. CDR3 sequence reads: CAWSWGGQGANEQYF. The CDR3, as DNA: TGTGCCTGGAGCTGGGGGGGACAGGGGGCAAATGAGCAGTACTTC.

The gene calls are TRBV6-2 or TRBV6-3 and TRBJ2-7; 8 positions match TRBD2. Germline V lookup: CDR1 MNHEY, CDR2 SVGEGT. V lost 4 bases and J lost 4; bases outside the gene matches: 9. This CDR3 has 15 residues. The CDR3 region is CASSSPQRGPYEQYF. CDR3 bases: TGTGCCAGCAGTTCCCCCCAGCGGGGGCCTTACGAGCAGTACTTC.

The V gene is TRBV6-2 or TRBV6-3, the J gene TRBJ1-3; no reliable D call. The germline CDR1 and CDR2 sequences are MNHEY and SVGEGT. The V end was cut by 5 bases, the J end by 2 bases, with 13 bases between. The CDR3 contains 15 residues. The CDR3 sequence is CASSTDNNTGNTIYF. The CDR3 nucleotides read TGTGCCAGCAGTACCGACAATAACACTGGAAACACCATATATTTT.

The J gene is TRBJ1-2, the V gene TRBV27; 10 nucleotides line up with TRBD1. Germline CDR1 reads MNHEY; CDR2 reads SMNVEV (reference sequence). This CDR3 is built from 13 residues. The V and J ends lost 5 bases and 7 bases, in that order; junction bases with no gene match: 4. The CDR3 nucleotides are TGTGCCAGCAGTCACGGGACAGGGGCTGGCTACACCTTC. This codes for CASSHGTGAGYTF.

In this sample, this clonotype turned up many times. The rearrangement joins TRBV12-3 or TRBV12-4 to TRBJ1-5; the D is unclear. Trimming removed 6 bases from V and 3 bases from J, with 12 bases in between. The CDR3 has 14 amino acids. The CDR3 DNA sequence: TGTGCCAGCAGCCTCGACGGATTCAATCAGCCCCAGCATTTT. Encoded protein: CASSLDGFNQPQHF.

A few counts support this clonotype. J is TRBJ1-4 and V is TRBV12-3 or TRBV12-4; 9 nucleotides match TRBD1. CDR3 length: 15 residues. J gave up 8 bases and V 3 bases, and 7 bases lay outside the gene matches. CDR3 in DNA: TGTGCCAGCAGTTTCACAGGGGGCGCTTCGGAAAAACTGTTTTTT. Translated, it gives CASSFTGGASEKLFF.

The V gene is TRBV7-6, the J gene TRBJ2-1, with TRBD2 identical over 11 bases. With V trimmed by 3 bases and J by 2 bases, 6 bases remained unmatched. CDR1 SGHVS and CDR2 FNYEAQ come from the germline V gene. This CDR3 has 17 amino acids. CDR3 in amino acids: CASSFTSGGPTYNEQFF. For the CDR3, the DNA is TGTGCCAGCAGCTTCACTAGCGGGGGCCCTACCTACAATGAGCAGTTCTTC.

This sequence joins TRBV9 and TRBJ2-1, with D uncertain. CDR3 length: 15 residues. CDR1 and CDR2 (germline): SGDLS, YYNGEE. The ends were cut back, 6 bases at V and 0 bases at J, with 13 bases in the middle. The CDR3 nucleotides read TGTGCCAGCACCATGCTTCCGAGCTCCTACAATGAGCAGTTCTTC. This sequence encodes CASTMLPSSYNEQFF. The full variable domain, completed using reference TRBV9 and TRBJ2-1, is DSGVTQTPKHLITATGQRVTLRCSPRSGDLSVYWYQQSLDQGLQFLIQYYNGEERAKGNILERFSAQQFPDLHSELNLSSLELGDSALYFCASTMLPSSYNEQFFGPGTRLTVL.

This chain connects TRBV5-1 to TRBJ2-7; weak D call: TRBD1 (5 bases). The germline gives CDR1 SGHRS, CDR2 YFSETQ. V was cut by 1 base and J by 6 bases, with 14 bases left in between. This CDR3 is built from 14 residues. In DNA form, the CDR3 reads TGCGCCAGCAGCTTGCTCGATTTGCAGGGCGAGCAGTACTTC. It translates to CASSLLDLQGEQYF.

The chain couples TRBV7-6 to TRBJ2-7; the D gene is possibly TRBD1 (5 bases). The V end lost 3 bases, the J end lost 5 bases, and 14 bases lay between the germline ends. CDR1 is SGHVS, CDR2 FNYEAQ, per germline. The CDR3 totals 14 residues. CDR3 nucleotides: TGTGCCAGCAGCTTTGGCAGGGCAAGTCACGAGCAGTACTTC. It is translated as CASSFGRASHEQYF. Full variable domain (missing parts from reference TRBV7-6 and TRBJ2-7): GAGVSQSPRYKVTKRGQDVALRCDPISGHVSLYWYRQALGQGPEFLTYFNYEAQQDKSGLPNDRFSAERPEGSISTLTIQRTEQRDSAMYRCASSFGRASHEQYFGPGTRLTVT.

This clonotype was detected many times. The rearrangement uses TRBV5-1 and TRBJ2-7; D possibly corresponds to TRBD2 (5 bases). With 0 bases removed from V and 3 bases from J, the gap between germline ends came to 13 bases. Germline-derived CDR1 and CDR2 are SGHRS and YFSETQ. This CDR3 contains 15 residues. CDR3 DNA sequence: TGCGCCAGCAGCTTGGATGCGGGCACGTACTACGAGCAGTACTTC. It codes for CASSLDAGTYYEQYF.

This clonotype has a count of ten or more. The chain is built from TRBV12-3 or TRBV12-4 and TRBJ2-3; no firm D call. Between the trimmed V and J ends, which lost 1 base and 2 bases, there was a span of 7 bases. CDR3 size: 14 residues. CDR3 region: CASSLGGPTDTQYF. In DNA, the CDR3 is TGTGCCAGCAGTTTAGGTGGCCCCACAGATACGCAGTATTTT.

This clonotype was found a few times. The chain employs TRBV6-2 or TRBV6-3 and TRBJ2-3; 8 nucleotides line up with TRBD2. Germline V gives CDR1 MNHEY, CDR2 SVGEGT. The CDR3 length is 13 residues. Germline trimming cut 5 bases from V and 6 bases from J; bases unmatched to any gene: 4. CDR3 DNA: TGTGCCAGCAGTCCGACTAGCGCCGATACGCAGTATTTT. Translating it yields CASSPTSADTQYF.

This clonotype was found once. The chain joins TRBV19 to TRBJ1-3; D is uncertain. CDR1 and CDR2 (germline): LNHDA, SQIVND (reference sequence). The CDR3 sequence is 13 residues long. The germline V and J ends were trimmed by 8 bases and 8 bases, with 16 bases remaining between them. This CDR3 is CASGNDLGHTIYF. DNA of the CDR3: TGTGCCAGTGGAAACGATCTCGGTCACACCATATATTTT.